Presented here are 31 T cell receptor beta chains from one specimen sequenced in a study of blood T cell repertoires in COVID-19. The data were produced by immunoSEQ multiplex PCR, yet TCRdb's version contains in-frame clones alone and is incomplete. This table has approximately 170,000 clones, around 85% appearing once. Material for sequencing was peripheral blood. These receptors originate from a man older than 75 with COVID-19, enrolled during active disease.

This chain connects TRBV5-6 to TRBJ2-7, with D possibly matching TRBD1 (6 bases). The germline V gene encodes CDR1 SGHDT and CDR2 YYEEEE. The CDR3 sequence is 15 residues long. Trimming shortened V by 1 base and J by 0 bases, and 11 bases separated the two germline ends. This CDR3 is CASSLIRDNSYEQYF. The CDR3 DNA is TGTGCCAGCAGCTTGATCCGGGACAACTCCTACGAGCAGTACTTC.

Here the CDR3 DNA reads TGTGCCAGCAGCGTAGCGAGCGGGGGGACCACAGATACGCAGTATTTT. Translation gives CASSVASGGTTDTQYF. The chain joins TRBV9 to TRBJ2-3, with TRBD2 identical over 9 bases. The V gene end was trimmed by 0 bases and the J gene end by 2 bases; junction bases not matched to a gene: 4. The germline V gene has CDR1 SGDLS and CDR2 YYNGEE. This CDR3 region has 16 residues. Complete variable domain (other parts from reference TRBV9 and TRBJ2-3): DSGVTQTPKHLITATGQRVTLRCSPRSGDLSVYWYQQSLDQGLQFLIQYYNGEERAKGNILERFSAQQFPDLHSELNLSSLELGDSALYFCASSVASGGTTDTQYFGPGTRLTVL.

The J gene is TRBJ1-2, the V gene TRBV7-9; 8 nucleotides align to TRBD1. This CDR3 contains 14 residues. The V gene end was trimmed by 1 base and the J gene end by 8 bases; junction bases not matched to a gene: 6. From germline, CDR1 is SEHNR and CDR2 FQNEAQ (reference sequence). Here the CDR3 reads CASSLGGRGRGYTF. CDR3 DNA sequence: TGTGCCAGCAGCTTAGGTGGCAGGGGGCGAGGCTACACCTTC.

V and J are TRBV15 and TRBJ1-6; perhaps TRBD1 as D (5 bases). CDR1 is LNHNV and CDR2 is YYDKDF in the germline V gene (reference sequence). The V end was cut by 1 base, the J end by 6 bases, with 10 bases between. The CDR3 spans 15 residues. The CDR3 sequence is CATSRGDSGNSPLHF. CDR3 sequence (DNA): TGTGCCACCAGCAGAGGTGACAGTGGTAATTCACCCCTCCACTTT.

The chain's CDR3 is CSVHGTFGYTF. Here the CDR3 DNA reads TGCAGCGTCCACGGGACATTTGGCTACACCTTC. This chain links TRBV29-1 with TRBJ1-2; possible D gene TRBD1, 6 bases. Germline CDR1 is SQVTM and CDR2 is ANQGSEA. The CDR3 is 11 amino acids. Trimming took off 6 bases at V and 7 bases at J, with 12 bases between the two ends. The full variable domain, rest sourced from reference TRBV29-1 and TRBJ1-2, is SAVISQKPSRDICQRGTSLTIQCQVDSQVTMMFWYRQQPGQSLTLIATANQGSEATYESGFVIDKFPISRPNLTFSTLTVSNMSPEDSSIYLCSVHGTFGYTFGSGTRLTVV.

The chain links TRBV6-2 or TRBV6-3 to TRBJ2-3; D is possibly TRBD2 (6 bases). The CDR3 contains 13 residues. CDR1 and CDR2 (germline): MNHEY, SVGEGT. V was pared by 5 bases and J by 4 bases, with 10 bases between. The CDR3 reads CASSIGGADTQYF. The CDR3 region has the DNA TGTGCCAGCAGTATCGGGGGAGCAGATACGCAGTATTTT.

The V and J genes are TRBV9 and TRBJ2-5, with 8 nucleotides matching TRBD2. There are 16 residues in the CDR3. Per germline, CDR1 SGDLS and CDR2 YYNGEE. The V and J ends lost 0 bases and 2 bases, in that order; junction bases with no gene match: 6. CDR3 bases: TGTGCCAGCAGCGTAGATTTGCGGGGGGAACAAGAGACCCAGTACTTC. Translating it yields CASSVDLRGEQETQYF.

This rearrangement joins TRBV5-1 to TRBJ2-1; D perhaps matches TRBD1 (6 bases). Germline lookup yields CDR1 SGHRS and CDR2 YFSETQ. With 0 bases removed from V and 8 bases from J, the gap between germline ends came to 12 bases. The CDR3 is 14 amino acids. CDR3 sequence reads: CASSLVQGGDEQFF. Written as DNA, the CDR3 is TGCGCCAGCAGCTTGGTACAGGGCGGTGATGAGCAGTTCTTC. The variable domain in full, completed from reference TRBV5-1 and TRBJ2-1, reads KAGVTQTPRYLIKTRGQQVTLSCSPISGHRSVSWYQQTPGQGLQFLFEYFSETQRNKGNFPGRFSGRQFSNSRSEMNVSTLELGDSALYLCASSLVQGGDEQFFGPGTRLTVL.

DNA of the CDR3: TGTGCCAGCAGCCAAGATCAGCGGGCTGGAAACACCATATATTTT. It codes for CASSQDQRAGNTIYF. The gene calls are TRBV3-1 (or the pseudogene TRBV3-2) and TRBJ1-3; D unresolved. Looked up from germline, CDR1 is LGHDT and CDR2 is YNNKEL (reference sequence). V shed 0 bases and J shed 2 bases, with 8 bases lying between them. The CDR3 extends over 15 amino acids.

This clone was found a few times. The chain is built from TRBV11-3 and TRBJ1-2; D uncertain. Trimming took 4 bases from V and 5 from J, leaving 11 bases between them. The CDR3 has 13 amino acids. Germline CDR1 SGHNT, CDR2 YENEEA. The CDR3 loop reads CASSSPRVYGYTF. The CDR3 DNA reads TGTGCCAGCAGCTCCCCCCGGGTATATGGCTACACCTTC.

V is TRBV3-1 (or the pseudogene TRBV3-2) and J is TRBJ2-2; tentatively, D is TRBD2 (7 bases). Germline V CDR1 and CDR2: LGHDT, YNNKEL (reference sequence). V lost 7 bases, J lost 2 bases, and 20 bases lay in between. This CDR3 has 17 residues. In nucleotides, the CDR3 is TGTGCCAGCATTATCTTGTCCGGGGGGCTAAACACCGGGGAGCTGTTTTTT. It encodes CASIILSGGLNTGELFF.

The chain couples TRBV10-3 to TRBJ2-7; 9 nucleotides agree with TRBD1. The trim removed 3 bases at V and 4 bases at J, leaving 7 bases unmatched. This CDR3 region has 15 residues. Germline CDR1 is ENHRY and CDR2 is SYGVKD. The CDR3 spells CAISEGMTGGYEQYF. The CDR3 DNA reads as TGTGCCATCAGTGAAGGGATGACAGGGGGGTACGAGCAGTACTTC.

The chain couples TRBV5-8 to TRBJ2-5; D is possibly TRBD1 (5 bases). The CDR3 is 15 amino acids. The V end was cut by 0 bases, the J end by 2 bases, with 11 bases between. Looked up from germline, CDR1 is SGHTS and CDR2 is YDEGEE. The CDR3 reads CASSLGTPWQETQYF. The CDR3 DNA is TGTGCCAGCAGCTTGGGGACACCGTGGCAAGAGACCCAGTACTTC.

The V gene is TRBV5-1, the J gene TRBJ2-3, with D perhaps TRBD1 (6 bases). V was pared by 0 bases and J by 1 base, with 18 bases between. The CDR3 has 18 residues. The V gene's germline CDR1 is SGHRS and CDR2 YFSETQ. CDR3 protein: CASSLGRLGASGTDTQYF. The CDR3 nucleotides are TGCGCCAGCAGCTTGGGCCGGTTGGGGGCAAGTGGCACAGATACGCAGTATTTT.

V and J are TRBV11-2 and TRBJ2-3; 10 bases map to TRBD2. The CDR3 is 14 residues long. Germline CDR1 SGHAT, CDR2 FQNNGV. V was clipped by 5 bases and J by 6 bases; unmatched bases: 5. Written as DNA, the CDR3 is TGTGCCAGCAGCGCCTTACTAGCGGGGGATACGCAGTATTTT. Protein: CASSALLAGDTQYF.

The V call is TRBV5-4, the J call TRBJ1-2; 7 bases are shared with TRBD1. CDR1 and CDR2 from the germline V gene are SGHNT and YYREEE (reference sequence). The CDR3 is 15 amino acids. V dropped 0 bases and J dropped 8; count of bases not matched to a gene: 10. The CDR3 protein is CASSLGQGDRGGYTF. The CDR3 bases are TGTGCCAGCAGCTTGGGACAGGGAGACCGGGGGGGCTACACCTTC.

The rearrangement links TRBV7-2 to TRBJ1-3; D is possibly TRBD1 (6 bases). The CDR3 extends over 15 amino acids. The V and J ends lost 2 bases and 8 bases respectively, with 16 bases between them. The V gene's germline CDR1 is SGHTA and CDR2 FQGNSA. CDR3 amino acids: CASSLWGGPLDTIYF. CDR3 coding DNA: TGTGCCAGCAGCTTATGGGGGGGGCCACTGGACACCATATATTTT.

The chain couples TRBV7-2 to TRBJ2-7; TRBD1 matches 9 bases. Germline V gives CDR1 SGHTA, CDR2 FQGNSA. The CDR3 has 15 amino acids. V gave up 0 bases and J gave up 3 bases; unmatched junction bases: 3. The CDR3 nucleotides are TGTGCCAGCAGCTTAGCGGGGACAGGGTTCTACGAGCAGTACTTC. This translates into CASSLAGTGFYEQYF.

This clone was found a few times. CDR3 sequence reads: CSASMSYGYTF. In nucleotides, the CDR3 is TGCAGTGCTAGTATGAGCTATGGCTACACCTTC. The chain is built from TRBV20-1 and TRBJ1-2; D not resolved. This CDR3 contains 11 residues. CDR1 and CDR2 (germline): DFQATT, SNEGSKA (reference sequence). V lost 3 bases and J lost 4, with 6 bases in between.

The CDR3 nucleotides are TGTGCCAGCAGCCCCGACCCCAGGGGAAAGAACACTGAAGCTTTCTTT. This sequence encodes CASSPDPRGKNTEAFF. The chain uses TRBV5-4 and TRBJ1-1; D is perhaps TRBD1 (6 bases). From germline, CDR1 is SGHNT and CDR2 YYREEE (reference sequence). V gave up 4 bases and J gave up 1 base, with 17 bases separating them. CDR3 length equals 16 residues. The variable domain in full, with the rest retrieved from reference TRBV5-4 and TRBJ1-1, is ETGVTQSPTHLIKTRGQQVTLRCSSQSGHNTVSWYQQALGQGPQFIFQYYREEENGRGNFPPRFSGLQFPNYSSELNVNALELDDSALYLCASSPDPRGKNTEAFFGQGTRLTVV.

CDR3 nucleotides: TGTGCCAGCAGGTCAACAGGGAGCACTGAAGCTTTCTTT. It codes for CASRSTGSTEAFF. The rearrangement uses TRBV11-3 and TRBJ1-1; maybe TRBD1 (6 bases). In germline, CDR1 is SGHNT, CDR2 YENEEA. The CDR3 spans 13 residues. V was shortened by 6 bases and J by 4 bases, with 12 bases between the two germline ends.

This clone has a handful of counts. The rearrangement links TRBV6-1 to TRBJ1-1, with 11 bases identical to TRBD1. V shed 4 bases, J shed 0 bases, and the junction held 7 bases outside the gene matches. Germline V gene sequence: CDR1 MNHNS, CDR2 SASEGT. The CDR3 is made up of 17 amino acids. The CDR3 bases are TGTGCCAGCAGTGGCCGGGACAGGGGGTTCCTGAACACTGAAGCTTTCTTT. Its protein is CASSGRDRGFLNTEAFF.

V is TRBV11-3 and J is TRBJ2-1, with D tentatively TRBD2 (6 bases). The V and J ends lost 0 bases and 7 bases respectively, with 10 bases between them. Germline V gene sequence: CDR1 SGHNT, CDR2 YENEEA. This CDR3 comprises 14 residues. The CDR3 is CASSLDQGTNEQFF. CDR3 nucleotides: TGTGCCAGCAGCTTAGATCAAGGGACTAATGAGCAGTTCTTC.

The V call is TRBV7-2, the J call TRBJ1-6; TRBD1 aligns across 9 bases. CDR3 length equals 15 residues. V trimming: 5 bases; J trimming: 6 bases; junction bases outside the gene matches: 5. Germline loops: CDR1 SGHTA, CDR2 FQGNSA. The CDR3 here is CASSPRGQGNSPLHF. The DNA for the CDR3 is TGTGCCAGCAGCCCACGGGGACAGGGTAATTCACCCCTCCACTTT.

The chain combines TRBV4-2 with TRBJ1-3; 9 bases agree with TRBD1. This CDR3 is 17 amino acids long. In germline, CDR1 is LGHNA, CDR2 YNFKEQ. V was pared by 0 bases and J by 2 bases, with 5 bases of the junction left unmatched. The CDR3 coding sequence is TGTGCCAGCAGCCAAGAGGGGACAGGGAGAGCTGGAAACACCATATATTTT. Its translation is CASSQEGTGRAGNTIYF.

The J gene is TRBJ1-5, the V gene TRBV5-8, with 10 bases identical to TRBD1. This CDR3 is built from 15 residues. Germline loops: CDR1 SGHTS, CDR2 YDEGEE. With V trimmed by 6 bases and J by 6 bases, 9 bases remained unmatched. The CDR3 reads CASIRQGARVQPQHF. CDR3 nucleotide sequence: TGTGCCAGCATCCGACAGGGGGCGAGGGTTCAGCCCCAGCATTTT. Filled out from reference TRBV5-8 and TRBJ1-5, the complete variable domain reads EAGVTQSPTHLIKTRGQQATLRCSPISGHTSVYWYQQALGLGLQFLLWYDEGEERNRGNFPPRFSGRQFPNYSSELNVNALELEDSALYLCASIRQGARVQPQHFGDGTRLSIL.

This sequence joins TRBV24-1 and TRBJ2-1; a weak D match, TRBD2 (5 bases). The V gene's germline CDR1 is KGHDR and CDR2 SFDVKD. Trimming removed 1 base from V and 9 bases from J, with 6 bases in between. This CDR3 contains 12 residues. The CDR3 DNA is TGTGCCACCAGTGATTTAGGAGGTGAGCAGTTCTTC. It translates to CATSDLGGEQFF.

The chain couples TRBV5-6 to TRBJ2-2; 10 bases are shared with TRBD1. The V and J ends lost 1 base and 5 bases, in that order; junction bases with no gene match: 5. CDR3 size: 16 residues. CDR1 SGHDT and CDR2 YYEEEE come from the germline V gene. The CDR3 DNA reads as TGTGCCAGCAGCTTGCCGGGGACAGGGGCGACCGGGGAGCTGTTTTTT. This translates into CASSLPGTGATGELFF.

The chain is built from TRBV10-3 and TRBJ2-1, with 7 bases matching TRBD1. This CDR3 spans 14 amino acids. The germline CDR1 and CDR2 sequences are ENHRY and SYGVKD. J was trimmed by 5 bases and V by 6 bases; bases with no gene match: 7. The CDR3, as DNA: TGTGCCATCAGCAGGACAGGTTCCAACAATGAGCAGTTCTTC. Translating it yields CAISRTGSNNEQFF.

CDR3 amino acids: CASKSSTDTQYF. CDR3 sequence (DNA): TGTGCCAGTAAATCTAGCACAGATACGCAGTATTTT. The V call is TRBV19, the J call TRBJ2-3, with unresolved D. The length of the CDR3 is 12 residues. Trimming removed 7 bases at V and 0 bases at J, with 5 bases between. CDR1 is LNHDA and CDR2 is SQIVND in the germline V gene (reference sequence).

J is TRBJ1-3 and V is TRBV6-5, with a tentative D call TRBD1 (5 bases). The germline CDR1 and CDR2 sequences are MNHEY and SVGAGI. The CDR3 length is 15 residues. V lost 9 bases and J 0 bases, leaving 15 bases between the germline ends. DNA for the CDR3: TGTGCCAGTAAGAGGGACTCACCCTCTGGAAACACCATATATTTT. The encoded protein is CASKRDSPSGNTIYF.